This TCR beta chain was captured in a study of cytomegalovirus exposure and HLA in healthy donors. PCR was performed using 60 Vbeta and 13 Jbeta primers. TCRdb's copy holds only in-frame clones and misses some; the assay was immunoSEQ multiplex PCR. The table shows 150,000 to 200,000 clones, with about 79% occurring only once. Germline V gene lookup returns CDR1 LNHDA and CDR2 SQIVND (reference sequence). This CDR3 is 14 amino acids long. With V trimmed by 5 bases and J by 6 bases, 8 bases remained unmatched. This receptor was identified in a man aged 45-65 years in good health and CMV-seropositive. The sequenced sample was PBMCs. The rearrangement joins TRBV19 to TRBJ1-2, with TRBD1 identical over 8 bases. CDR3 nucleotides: TGTGCCAGTAGTCCGGGACAGGATAAGGATGGCTACACCTTC. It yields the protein CASSPGQDKDGYTF.